The rows below give T cell receptor beta chains drawn from one sample of a study of shared clonotypes between healthy human individuals. Only in-frame clones appear in the TCRdb table, and some are missing; sequencing was by immunoSEQ multiplex PCR. The table lists some 1.5 million clones, approximately 98% of them singletons. Sequencing used naive CD4+ T cells sorted from blood. The receptors originated from a man younger than 40 in good health. Both conserved end residues are part of each CDR3. A D gene is named only where the DNA matches it firmly. Clone size is given for some rows only: seen once, a few or many times, or a class if the clone is expanded.

J,V,size,D,DNA,CDR3
TRBJ2-1,TRBV14,NA,TRBD2,TGTGCCAGCGCATCCCTAGCGGGTTACAATGAGCAGTTCTTC,CASASLAGYNEQFF
TRBJ2-3,TRBV18,NA,NA,TGTGCCAGCTCACCACCATTGGGTCGGACCACAGATACGCAGTATTTT,CASSPPLGRTTDTQYF
TRBJ2-3,TRBV5-1,NA,NA,TGCGCCAGCAGCGAGACAGATACGCAGTATTTT,CASSETDTQYF
TRBJ1-3,TRBV6-6,NA,NA,TGTGCCAGCACGACTGGTAGGCGCGGCAAGGGAACCATATATTTT,CASTTGRRGKGTIYF
TRBJ2-1,TRBV10-3,NA,TRBD2,TGTGCCTCCGCCGGGAGGGCCAGCGCGAGCTCCTACAATGAGCAGTTCTTC,CASAGRASASSYNEQFF
TRBJ1-5,TRBV29-1,NA,TRBD1,TGCAGCGTCGGACAGGGGAATCAGCCCCAGCATTTT,CSVGQGNQPQHF
TRBJ2-3,TRBV6-4,NA,TRBD2,TGTGCCAGCAGCGAGACTAGCGGGAGGGCAGATACGCAGTATTTT,CASSETSGRADTQYF
TRBJ1-4,TRBV5-4,NA,TRBD1,TGTGCCAGCAGCCTCCTGACAGGGACAATAGGTGAAAAACTGTTTTTT,CASSLLTGTIGEKLFF
TRBJ2-7,TRBV6-5,NA,NA,TGTGCCAGCAGTCTCGGACCTACGAACTACGAGCAGTACTTC,CASSLGPTNYEQYF
TRBJ1-1,TRBV6-1,NA,NA,TGTGCCAGCAGTGACCCAGCGACAATAAGGGGGAACACTGAAGCTTTCTTT,CASSDPATIRGNTEAFF
TRBJ1-5,TRBV29-1,NA,NA,TGCAGCGTTGGCGGGGGATCTCAGCCCCAGCATTTT,CSVGGGSQPQHF
TRBJ2-2,TRBV6-6,NA,NA,TGTGCCAGCAGTTCCCTTGACAGAAACACCGGGGAGCTGTTTTTT,CASSSLDRNTGELFF
TRBJ2-3,TRBV6-5,NA,NA,TGTGCCAGCAAACTAATTCAAACGGATACGCAGTATTTT,CASKLIQTDTQYF
TRBJ1-5,TRBV18,NA,NA,TGTGCCAGCTCACCAGTGGCAGAGGATCAGCCCCAGCATTTT,CASSPVAEDQPQHF
TRBJ2-7,TRBV5-1,NA,TRBD1,TGCGCCAGCAGCCCAGACCCGGACAGGGACGAGCAGTACTTC,CASSPDPDRDEQYF
TRBJ2-1,TRBV7-2,once,NA,TGTGCCAGCAGCTCCCCCGGGGAAGTCTACAATGAGCAGTTCTTC,CASSSPGEVYNEQFF
TRBJ1-4,TRBV13,NA,TRBD1,TGTGCCAGCAGCTTAGGAATCGGGACAGGGGGAAATGAAAAACTGTTTTTT,CASSLGIGTGGNEKLFF